The 11 T cell receptor beta chains listed next were all sequenced from one sample in a study of T cell responses to AZD1222 COVID-19 vaccine. TCRdb's table, derived via immunoSEQ multiplex PCR, lists solely in-frame clones and lacks some. The profile shows approximately 82,000 clones, approximately 90% of them singletons. This specimen consisted of peripheral blood, obtained on day 0 of AZD1222 vaccination. These receptors all stem from an adult in good health.

DNA of the CDR3: TGTGCCAGCAGCTTGTTTCAAGAGACCCAGTACTTC. It translates to CASSLFQETQYF. The chain carries TRBV13 and TRBJ2-5; D is unclear. The CDR3 spans 12 residues. Germline lookup yields CDR1 PRHDT and CDR2 FYEKMQ (reference sequence). The V and J ends lost 3 bases and 2 bases respectively, with 4 bases between them.

The chain couples TRBV11-2 to TRBJ1-3; a possible D gene is TRBD1 (5 bases). Germline V gives CDR1 SGHAT, CDR2 FQNNGV. The V end lost 5 bases, the J end lost 0 bases, and 11 bases lay between the germline ends. CDR3 length equals 15 residues. Written as DNA, the CDR3 is TGTGCCAGCAGCGGGTGGGGGATCTCTGGAAACACCATATATTTT. This encodes CASSGWGISGNTIYF.

The chain has TRBV6-5 and TRBJ2-7, with 8 bases aligning to TRBD1. The CDR3 covers 13 residues. In germline, CDR1 is MNHEY, CDR2 SVGAGI. V gave up 8 bases and J gave up 3 bases; unmatched junction bases: 6. CDR3 sequence (DNA): TGTGCCAGCTGTCGACAGGGGAACTACGAGCAGTACTTC. Translated, it gives CASCRQGNYEQYF.

This clone was counted only a few times. This chain joins TRBV7-9 and TRBJ1-5; D is perhaps TRBD1 (6 bases). The V and J ends lost 2 bases and 5 bases respectively, with 19 bases between them. The CDR3 sequence is 17 residues long. Germline V gives CDR1 SEHNR, CDR2 FQNEAQ (reference sequence). The CDR3 DNA sequence: TGTGCCAGCAGCTTATCCTCGGGACAATGGGGCCATCAGCCCCAGCATTTT. Translated: CASSLSSGQWGHQPQHF.

The V gene is TRBV27, the J gene TRBJ1-5; D may be TRBD1 (5 bases). Per germline, CDR1 MNHEY and CDR2 SMNVEV (reference sequence). The CDR3 is 18 residues long. V was trimmed by 0 bases and J by 0 bases, leaving 15 bases between them. The CDR3 DNA is TGTGCCAGCAGTTTATCGTTAGGGGACCTGTATAGCAATCAGCCCCAGCATTTT. Residues: CASSLSLGDLYSNQPQHF.

This clone showed up just once. The chain has TRBV3-1 (or the pseudogene TRBV3-2) and TRBJ1-1, with 8 bases lining up with TRBD1. This CDR3 has 14 amino acids. After removal of 4 bases from V and 8 bases from J, the junction contained 9 bases not matched to a gene. CDR1 and CDR2 from the germline V gene are LGHDT and YNNKEL (reference sequence). CDR3 amino acids: CASSPSARQGEAFF. The CDR3 DNA reads as TGTGCCAGCAGCCCCAGCGCCCGACAGGGGGAAGCTTTCTTT.

This chain links TRBV2 with TRBJ2-2; no definite D call. The CDR3 contains 14 residues. The V and J ends lost 3 bases and 3 bases respectively, with 8 bases between them. Per the germline V gene, CDR1 is SNHLY and CDR2 is FYNNEI. CDR3 protein: CASSELRDTGELFF. The CDR3, as DNA: TGTGCCAGCAGTGAGTTAAGGGACACCGGGGAGCTGTTTTTT.

V gene TRBV6-5 combines with J gene TRBJ2-2; 7 bases are a match to TRBD2. The CDR3 is 14 residues long. V lost 6 bases and J lost 8; bases outside the gene matches: 9. Germline V gives CDR1 MNHEY, CDR2 SVGAGI. The CDR3 region is CASRIDPSGGELFF. CDR3 nucleotide sequence: TGTGCCAGCAGAATCGATCCTAGCGGTGGGGAGCTGTTTTTT.

This clone was seen a single time. The V and J genes are TRBV7-6 and TRBJ2-1; tentatively, D is TRBD2 (5 bases). This CDR3 is built from 13 residues. From germline, CDR1 is SGHVS and CDR2 FNYEAQ. V lost 2 bases and J 9 bases, leaving 11 bases between the germline ends. The CDR3 spells CASSLFIEGEQFF. CDR3 bases: TGTGCCAGCAGCTTATTTATTGAGGGTGAGCAGTTCTTC. The variable domain in full, with the rest retrieved from reference TRBV7-6 and TRBJ2-1, is GAGVSQSPRYKVTKRGQDVALRCDPISGHVSLYWYRQALGQGPEFLTYFNYEAQQDKSGLPNDRFSAERPEGSISTLTIQRTEQRDSAMYRCASSLFIEGEQFFGPGTRLTVL.

This chain connects TRBV5-1 to TRBJ1-3, with no clear D. Germline V CDR1 and CDR2: SGHRS, YFSETQ. Trimming pared 5 bases from V and 4 bases from J, leaving 10 bases between. The CDR3 has 13 residues. The CDR3 is CASSPQEGNTIYF. The CDR3 DNA follows: TGCGCCAGCAGTCCACAAGAGGGAAACACCATATATTTT.

The chain has TRBV6-5 and TRBJ1-1; no clear D gene. Trimming cost V 7 bases and J 5 bases, with 17 bases left between them. Germline assignment: CDR1 MNHEY and CDR2 SVGAGI. CDR3 length equals 14 residues. The CDR3 is CASMLPGARTEAFF. DNA of the CDR3: TGTGCCAGCATGCTTCCTGGTGCGCGGACTGAAGCTTTCTTT.